This TCR beta chain was profiled in a study of regulatory T cells in long-lasting Graves disease. Specified time point: newly diagnosed GD, antithyroid drugs for less than 3 months. Extracted PBMC RNA gave rise to the TCR library. Germline loops: CDR1 SGHRS, CDR2 YFSETQ. Trimming cost V 0 bases and J 0 bases, with 11 bases left between them. The CDR3 is made up of 16 amino acids. Library construction for TCR beta used iRepertoire HTBI primers and Arm-PCR of CDR3 regions. MiXCR was run by TCRdb on the multiplex PCR reads, yielding one entry per CDR3 protein. The table records hundreds of thousands of distinct CDR3 sequences, around 15% of them present only once. Another study also made use of these data, one on T cells in Graves' hyperthyroidism and ophthalmopathy.

The chain combines TRBV5-1 with TRBJ2-3; D tentatively reads TRBD1 or TRBD2 (5 bases each). The sequences come from peripheral blood mononuclear cells (PBMCs), collected at new diagnosis, from a patient treated with antithyroid drugs. The receptor was isolated from a man aged 35-49 years with Graves disease. Here the CDR3 DNA reads TGCGCCAGCAGCTTGGGGGACGGATTCAGCACAGATACGCAGTATTTT. Its translation: CASSLGDGFSTDTQYF. The whole variable domain, filled in from reference TRBV5-1 and TRBJ2-3, reads KAGVTQTPRYLIKTRGQQVTLSCSPISGHRSVSWYQQTPGQGLQFLFEYFSETQRNKGNFPGRFSGRQFSNSRSEMNVSTLELGDSALYLCASSLGDGFSTDTQYFGPGTRLTVL.